This T cell receptor (beta chain) came from a study of brain T cells in children with intractable seizures. Method: immunoSEQ multiplex PCR; TCRdb's copy keeps in-frame clones and lacks some. This repertoire shows 340,000 or so clones, over 90% found once; its top ten account for around 5%. The CDR3 is made up of 13 amino acids. Germline CDR1 and CDR2: SGHKS and YYEKEE (reference sequence). The V gene lost 0 bases and the J gene lost 4 bases, with 7 bases spanning the gap. This clone was seen a single time. The time point: blood from clinic visit 5 months post-surgery; TSC patient then seizure free. This TCR was sampled from a boy under two years old with tuberous sclerosis and intractable seizures. Sequences were derived from peripheral blood, sampled more than 4 months after surgery. The V and J genes are TRBV5-5 and TRBJ1-2; D not certain. The CDR3 nucleotides are TGTGCCAGCAGCTTGGACCGAATCTATGGCTACACCTTC. The encoded protein is CASSLDRIYGYTF.